This T cell receptor beta chain was captured in a study of metastatic and nonmetastatic thyroid tumors. General observations from the study: When malignant thyroid tumors were compared with benign nodules, TCR beta diversity was reportedly significantly higher in the malignant tumors. This held in both blood and tumor samples.

Methods used by the authors: Construction of a distant-metastasis classifier for papillary thyroid cancer relied on CDR3 differences across clinicopathological groups. TCRdb re-processed the PCR reads through MiXCR. TCRdb's processing, not the authors', yielded these V and J calls. The data contain fewer than 40,000 clones, 20% to 25% of them singletons. Germline CDR1 reads SGHTA; CDR2 reads FQGNSA. This CDR3 spans 15 amino acids. The germline V and J ends were trimmed by 4 bases and 1 base, with 13 bases remaining between them. As concerns this clone: The antigen remains undetermined.

Patients had received no treatment of any kind before thyroid surgery. This receptor was obtained from a female donor with papillary thyroid cancer or a benign thyroid nodule (not recorded which). Some clones in this sample may be carry-over from other donors' samples. The chain combines TRBV7-2 with TRBJ1-2; no firm D call. What was sequenced was blood. The CDR3 loop is CASSSYAGGNYGYTF. CDR3 DNA: TGTGCCAGCAGCTCCTATGCCGGAGGTAACTATGGCTACACCTTC.